This T cell receptor beta chain is drawn from a study of shared clonotypes between healthy human individuals. Findings and caveats of the study: Around 5% was the fraction of naive CD4 clonotypes found shared across a few donors.

Trimming removed 5 bases from V and 3 bases from J; junction bases left unmatched: 2. The CDR3 contains 14 residues. Germline V lookup: CDR1 SGHTA, CDR2 FQGTGA. Donors were Caucasian adults residing in Nashville, Tennessee, USA. Turning to this clone: Antigen unknown.

An assay was performed, and its level was deep. Generated by immunoSEQ multiplex PCR, the TCRdb table keeps only in-frame clones and is missing some. The repertoire includes about 2.4 million clones, 93% of them detected once, and 0.36% sits in the top ten. The chain carries TRBV7-3 and TRBJ2-3, with 10 nucleotides matching TRBD1. The sequencing sample was made of naive CD4+ T cells from PBMCs. Subset of the sample: CD45RA+ positively selected. The sequence was collected from a young man in good health. Some clones in this sample may be carry-over from other donors' samples. CDR3 sequence reads: CASSRTGGTDTQYF. DNA of the CDR3: TGTGCCAGCAGCCGGACAGGGGGAACAGATACGCAGTATTTT.